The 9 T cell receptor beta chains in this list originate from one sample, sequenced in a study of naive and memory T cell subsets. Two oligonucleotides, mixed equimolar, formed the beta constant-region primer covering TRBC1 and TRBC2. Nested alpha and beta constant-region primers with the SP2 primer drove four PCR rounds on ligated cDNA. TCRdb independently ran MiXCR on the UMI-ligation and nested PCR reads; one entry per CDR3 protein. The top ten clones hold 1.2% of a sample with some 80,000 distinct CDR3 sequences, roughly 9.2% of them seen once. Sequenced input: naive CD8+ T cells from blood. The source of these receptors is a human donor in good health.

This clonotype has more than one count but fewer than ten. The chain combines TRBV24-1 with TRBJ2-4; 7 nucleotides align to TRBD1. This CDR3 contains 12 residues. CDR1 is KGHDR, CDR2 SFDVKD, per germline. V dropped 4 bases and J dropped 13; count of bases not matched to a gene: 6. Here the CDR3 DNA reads TGTGCCACCAGTGAGGGGGCGGACAGGCAGTACTTC. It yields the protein CATSEGADRQYF.

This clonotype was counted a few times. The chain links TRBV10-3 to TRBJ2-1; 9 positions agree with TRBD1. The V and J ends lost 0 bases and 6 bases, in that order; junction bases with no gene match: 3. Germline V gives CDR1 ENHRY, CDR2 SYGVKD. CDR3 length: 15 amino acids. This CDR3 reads CAISESGTGLNEQFF. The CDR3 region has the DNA TGTGCCATCAGTGAGTCCGGGACAGGGCTCAATGAGCAGTTCTTC.

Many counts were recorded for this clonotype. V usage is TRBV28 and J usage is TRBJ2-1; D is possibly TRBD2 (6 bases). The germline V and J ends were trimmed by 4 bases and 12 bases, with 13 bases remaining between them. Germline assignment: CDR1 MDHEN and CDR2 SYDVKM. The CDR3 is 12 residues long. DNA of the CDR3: TGTGCCAGCAGTTCGGAGGGCATCCGGCAGTTCTTC. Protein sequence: CASSSEGIRQFF.

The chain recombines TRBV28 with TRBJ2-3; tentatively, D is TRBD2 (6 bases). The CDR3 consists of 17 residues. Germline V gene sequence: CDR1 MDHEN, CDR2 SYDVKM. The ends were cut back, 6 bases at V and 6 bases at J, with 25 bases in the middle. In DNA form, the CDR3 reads TGTGCCAGCAGCCTGAGTCTCCGGGACTCATCCATGGATACGCAGTATTTT. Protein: CASSLSLRDSSMDTQYF.

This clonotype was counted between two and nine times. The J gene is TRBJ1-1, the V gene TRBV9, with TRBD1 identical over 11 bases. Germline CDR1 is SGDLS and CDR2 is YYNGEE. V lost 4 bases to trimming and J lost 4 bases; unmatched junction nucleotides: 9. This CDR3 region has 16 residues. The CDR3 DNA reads TGTGCCAGCAGCTTATCCACCGGGACAGGGGGCACTGAAGCTTTCTTT. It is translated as CASSLSTGTGGTEAFF.

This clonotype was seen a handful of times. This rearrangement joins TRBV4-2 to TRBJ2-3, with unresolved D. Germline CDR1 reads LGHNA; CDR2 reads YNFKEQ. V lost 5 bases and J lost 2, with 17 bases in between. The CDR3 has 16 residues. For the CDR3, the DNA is TGTGCCAGCAGCTACCACCTAGAGAGCACCACAGATACGCAGTATTTT. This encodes CASSYHLESTTDTQYF.

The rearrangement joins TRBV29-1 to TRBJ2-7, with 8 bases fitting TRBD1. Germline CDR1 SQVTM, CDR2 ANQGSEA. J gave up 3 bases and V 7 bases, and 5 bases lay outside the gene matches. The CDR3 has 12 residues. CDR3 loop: CSAGTGLYEQYF. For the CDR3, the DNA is TGCAGCGCCGGGACAGGCCTCTACGAGCAGTACTTC.

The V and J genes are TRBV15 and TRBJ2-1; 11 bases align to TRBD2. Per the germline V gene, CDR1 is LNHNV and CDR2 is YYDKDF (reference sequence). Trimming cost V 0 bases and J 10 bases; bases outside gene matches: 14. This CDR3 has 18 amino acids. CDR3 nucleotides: TGTGCCACCAGCAGAGATCTCCTGACTAGCGGGGACCGTGGGGAGCAGTTCTTC. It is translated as CATSRDLLTSGDRGEQFF.

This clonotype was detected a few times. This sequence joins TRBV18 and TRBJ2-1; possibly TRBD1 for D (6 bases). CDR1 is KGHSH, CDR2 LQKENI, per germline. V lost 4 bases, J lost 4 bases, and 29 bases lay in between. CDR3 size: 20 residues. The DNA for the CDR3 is TGTGCCAGCTCACTGCAACAGGGTGAGACCCATTGGACGTTATACAATGAGCAGTTCTTC. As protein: CASSLQQGETHWTLYNEQFF. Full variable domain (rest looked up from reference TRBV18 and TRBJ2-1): NAGVMQNPRHLVRRRGQEARLRCSPMKGHSHVYWYRQLPEEGLKFMVYLQKENIIDESGMPKERFSAEFPKEGPSILRIQQVVRGDSAAYFCASSLQQGETHWTLYNEQFFGPGTRLTVL.